These 24 T cell receptor beta chains were all obtained from the same sample, sequenced in a study of T-cell memory formation after mild COVID-19. TCRdb passed the 5' RACE reads through MiXCR, listing each CDR3 protein once. The sample has about 320,000 distinct CDR3 sequences, more than 13% seen once; the top ten hold roughly a fifth. The sample was PBMCs or a T cell subset sorted from them (not recorded which). These receptors were collected from a man aged 18 to 30 who had mild COVID-19 (a few samples of this study predate the infection). Cell type and time point are not known.

The chain is built from TRBV5-3 and TRBJ2-7; either TRBD1 or TRBD2 may supply D (5 bases each). TRBV5-3 qualifies as an ORF whose function is uncertain. CDR3 length: 11 residues. V was pared by 6 bases and J by 7 bases, with 11 bases between. Here the CDR3 reads CARIGTLEQYF. The CDR3 bases are TGTGCCAGAATTGGGACCTTGGAGCAGTACTTC.

The chain has TRBV5-1 and TRBJ2-7; 9 bases agree with TRBD1. The V and J ends lost 4 bases and 4 bases, in that order; junction bases with no gene match: 6. Germline CDR1 reads SGHRS; CDR2 reads YFSETQ. The CDR3 is made up of 14 amino acids. CDR3 region: CASSVGQGNYEQYV. The CDR3 bases are TGCGCCAGCAGCGTTGGACAGGGGAATTACGAGCAGTACGTC.

The gene calls are TRBV5-1 and TRBJ1-4; TRBD1 might be the D (5 bases). The V gene's germline CDR1 is SGHRS and CDR2 YFSETQ. Trimming shortened V by 2 bases and J by 1 base, and 9 bases separated the two germline ends. The CDR3 length is 15 residues. The CDR3 coding sequence is TGCGCCAGCAGCTTCTGGGGGGGAACTAATGAAAAACTGTTTTTT. Amino acid sequence: CASSFWGGTNEKLFF.

The table lists this clonotype with a few counts. This chain joins TRBV6-5 and TRBJ2-3; weak D call: TRBD2 (5 bases). The V gene's germline CDR1 is MNHEY and CDR2 SVGAGI. Deletions cut 2 bases from V and 0 bases from J, with 9 bases between. The CDR3 spans 15 residues. The CDR3 nucleotides are TGTGCCAGCAGTTACGTCCCGGGGAGCACAGATACGCAGTATTTT. This translates into CASSYVPGSTDTQYF.

The sample holds a few counts of this clonotype. This chain joins TRBV6-2 or TRBV6-3 and TRBJ1-2, with D tentatively TRBD1 (6 bases). Per the germline V gene, CDR1 is MNHEY and CDR2 is SVGEGT. V was shortened by 5 bases and J by 4 bases, with 11 bases between the two germline ends. This CDR3 is 13 amino acids long. The CDR3 sequence is CASSQDRSYGYTF. The CDR3 DNA follows: TGTGCCAGCAGTCAGGACAGATCCTATGGCTACACCTTC.

The chain employs TRBV7-6 and TRBJ2-3, with 9 bases matching TRBD1. Germline V gene data show CDR1 as SGHVS and CDR2 as FNYEAQ. With 3 bases clipped from V and 3 bases from J, the junction kept 7 bases outside the gene matches. The CDR3 has 16 residues. CDR3 loop: CASSFDRDRVTDTQYF. CDR3 coding DNA: TGTGCCAGCAGCTTTGACCGGGACAGGGTTACAGATACGCAGTATTTT.

The table lists this clonotype with many counts. This chain joins TRBV7-2 and TRBJ2-7, with D perhaps matching TRBD1 (5 bases). Germline assignment: CDR1 SGHTA and CDR2 FQGNSA. This CDR3 region has 15 residues. Trimming stripped 5 bases from V and 0 bases from J, with 14 bases between. This CDR3 is CASSLRQSSSYEQYF. In nucleotides, the CDR3 is TGTGCCAGCAGCCTAAGACAGTCTAGCTCCTACGAGCAGTACTTC. The whole variable domain, filled in from reference TRBV7-2 and TRBJ2-7, reads GAGVSQSPSNKVTEKGKDVELRCDPISGHTALYWYRQSLGQGLEFLIYFQGNSAPDKSGLPSDRFSAERTGGSVSTLTIQRTQQEDSAVYLCASSLRQSSSYEQYFGPGTRLTVT.

In this sample, this clonotype turned up a few times. This sequence joins TRBV11-1 and TRBJ2-5; 13 bases map to TRBD2. The germline V gene has CDR1 SGHAT and CDR2 FQDESV (reference sequence). With V trimmed by 5 bases and J by 4 bases, 4 bases remained unmatched. The CDR3 is 15 amino acids. CDR3 coding DNA: TGTGCCAGCAGCGTTCGACTAGCGGGGGGAGAGACCCAGTACTTC. Its translation is CASSVRLAGGETQYF.

This clonotype was counted ten times or more. This chain uses TRBV4-1 with TRBJ2-7, with D perhaps being TRBD1 or TRBD2 (6 bases each). The CDR3 consists of 17 residues. Germline CDR1 and CDR2: MGHRA and YSYEKL. Trimming cost V 4 bases and J 5 bases, with 24 bases left between them. As DNA, the CDR3 is TGCGCCAGCAGCCCATTTCCGAAGAGGGGGGTCGGCGACGAGCAGTACTTC. It encodes CASSPFPKRGVGDEQYF.

The chain combines TRBV6-2 or TRBV6-3 with TRBJ1-5; D call uncertain. The CDR3 spans 14 residues. Trimming removed 6 bases from V and 1 base from J, with 10 bases in between. Germline lookup yields CDR1 MNHEY and CDR2 SVGEGT. The CDR3: CASSPIGSNQPQHF. In DNA form, the CDR3 reads TGTGCCAGCAGCCCAATTGGGAGCAATCAGCCCCAGCATTTT.

This clonotype was seen only a few times. This chain links TRBV7-6 with TRBJ2-5, with D perhaps matching TRBD1 or TRBD2 (6 bases each). V lost 1 base and J 4 bases, leaving 10 bases between the germline ends. Germline V gene sequence: CDR1 SGHVS, CDR2 FNYEAQ. This CDR3 has 14 residues. The CDR3 nucleotides read TGTGCCAGCAGCTTAGAGGGGGAGGCAGAGACCCAGTACTTC. This encodes CASSLEGEAETQYF. The whole variable domain, filled in from reference TRBV7-6 and TRBJ2-5, reads GAGVSQSPRYKVTKRGQDVALRCDPISGHVSLYWYRQALGQGPEFLTYFNYEAQQDKSGLPNDRFSAERPEGSISTLTIQRTEQRDSAMYRCASSLEGEAETQYFGPGTRLLVL.

The table lists this clonotype with a few counts. The chain has TRBV5-5 and TRBJ2-1; 11 bases fit TRBD2. Germline lookup yields CDR1 SGHKS and CDR2 YYEKEE (reference sequence). The CDR3 is 17 residues long. The V gene end was trimmed by 5 bases and the J gene end by 2 bases; junction bases not matched to a gene: 9. The CDR3 nucleotides are TGTGCCAGCAGTCCCCGCCTAGCGGGGGGCGCCTACAATGAGCAGTTCTTC. It yields the protein CASSPRLAGGAYNEQFF.

This clonotype was observed a handful of times. The chain combines TRBV3-1 with TRBJ2-1; no clear D. Trimming shortened V by 7 bases and J by 6 bases, and 13 bases separated the two germline ends. Germline V CDR1 and CDR2: LGHDT, YNNKEL (reference sequence). CDR3 size: 13 residues. The CDR3 DNA reads as TGTGCCAGCACCCGTGGTCACGGCAATGAGCAGTTCTTC. Translating gives CASTRGHGNEQFF.

CDR3 nucleotide sequence: TGTGCCAACTATGGGCAGGGGCAGCAGTTCTTC. Translating gives CANYGQGQQFF. This chain uses TRBV7-9 with TRBJ2-1; weak D call: TRBD1 (6 bases). The CDR3 totals 11 residues. Germline lookup yields CDR1 SEHNR and CDR2 FQNEAQ (reference sequence). Trimming took 10 bases from V and 11 from J, leaving 15 bases between them.

The V and J genes are TRBV6-5 and TRBJ1-2; 7 nucleotides align to TRBD1. This CDR3 spans 14 amino acids. Germline-derived CDR1 and CDR2 are MNHEY and SVGAGI. Trimming at V came to 6 bases and at J to 2 bases, leaving 6 bases not matched to a gene. CDR3 DNA sequence: TGTGCCAGCAGAACGGGACAGAGGAACTATGGCTACACCTTC. It is translated as CASRTGQRNYGYTF.

This clonotype was seen more than once but under ten times. The J gene is TRBJ2-7, the V gene TRBV6-5, with D perhaps matching TRBD2 (7 bases). V shed 0 bases and J shed 0 bases, with 15 bases lying between them. The CDR3 is 17 amino acids. Per the germline V gene, CDR1 is MNHEY and CDR2 is SVGAGI. CDR3 region: CASSYSPRGGLSYEQYF. As DNA, the CDR3 is TGTGCCAGCAGTTACTCTCCAAGGGGGGGCCTCTCCTACGAGCAGTACTTC.

This sequence joins TRBV7-2 and TRBJ1-5; D is unresolved. The V gene's germline CDR1 is SGHTA and CDR2 FQGNSA. CDR3 length: 14 amino acids. Trimming stripped 3 bases from V and 2 bases from J, with 8 bases between. The CDR3 reads CASSFVGGNQPQHF. The CDR3 DNA follows: TGTGCCAGCAGCTTTGTCGGCGGCAATCAGCCCCAGCATTTT.

This chain joins TRBV7-2 and TRBJ2-3; 14 positions match TRBD2. This CDR3 has 16 residues. The V segment lost 5 bases and the J segment 4 bases; nucleotides outside the gene matches: 5. The germline V gene encodes CDR1 SGHTA and CDR2 FQGNSA. The CDR3 nucleotides read TGTGCCAGCAGCCAGACTAGCGGGGGGGCATCAGATACGCAGTATTTT. Protein: CASSQTSGGASDTQYF.

The V gene is TRBV7-2, the J gene TRBJ2-3; D unresolved. The CDR3 spans 11 residues. Germline V gives CDR1 SGHTA, CDR2 FQGNSA. V was cut by 5 bases and J by 8 bases, with 8 bases left in between. Here the CDR3 DNA reads TGTGCCAGCAGCCCTACGGGTACGCAGTATTTT. Translation: CASSPTGTQYF.

This clonotype was observed a handful of times. This chain uses TRBV4-1 with TRBJ2-1; D unclear. The CDR3 totals 14 residues. CDR1 is MGHRA, CDR2 YSYEKL, per germline. V lost 1 base and J lost 7, with 11 bases in between. This CDR3 reads CASSQANDRNEQFF. The DNA of the CDR3 is TGCGCCAGCAGCCAAGCCAACGACCGAAATGAGCAGTTCTTC.

This clonotype turned up a few times. This chain uses TRBV11-2 with TRBJ2-5; D unclear. Germline CDR1 and CDR2: SGHAT and FQNNGV. V lost 2 bases and J 5 bases, leaving 18 bases between the germline ends. The CDR3 is 16 residues long. CDR3 coding DNA: TGTGCCAGCAGCTTATTCCAACGCCCCATCGAGGAGACCCAGTACTTC. It codes for CASSLFQRPIEETQYF.

This clonotype showed up many times. This rearrangement joins TRBV10-3 to TRBJ2-7; TRBD1 matches at 9 bases. The CDR3 contains 14 residues. With 6 bases clipped from V and 6 bases from J, the junction kept 9 bases outside the gene matches. CDR1 is ENHRY, CDR2 SYGVKD, per germline. The CDR3 sequence: CAIRDPGQGVEQYV. The CDR3 nucleotides read TGTGCCATCAGGGATCCGGGACAGGGTGTCGAGCAGTACGTC.

This clonotype was detected a few times. This chain links TRBV12-3 or TRBV12-4 with TRBJ2-1; D is possibly TRBD2 (6 bases). There are 13 residues in the CDR3. Trimming removed 3 bases from V and 8 bases from J, with 11 bases in between. The DNA for the CDR3 is TGTGCCAGCAGTTTCCAGGGAGGCGATGAGCAGTTCTTC. This encodes CASSFQGGDEQFF.

The chain combines TRBV19 with TRBJ2-4, with D possibly being TRBD2 (7 bases). V gave up 5 bases and J gave up 9 bases, with 17 bases separating them. The CDR3 sequence is 14 residues long. The germline V gene has CDR1 LNHDA and CDR2 SQIVND (reference sequence). For the CDR3, the DNA is TGTGCCAGTAGTTCCCCGGGGGGCCGGGGCATTCAGTACTTC. Its protein product is CASSSPGGRGIQYF.